This T cell receptor (beta chain) was found in a study of early T cells in non-severe SARS-CoV-2 infection. Background on the study: Chains stayed unpaired after sequencing of bulk RNA from unsorted whole blood.

V lost 7 bases and J lost 7; bases outside the gene matches: 2. CDR3 size: 10 residues. Germline CDR1 is SQVTM and CDR2 is ANQGSEA. This clonotype was detected many times. What it binds is not known. The study, taken as a whole, reports: Sequences matched to VDJdb favored anti-spike CD8 responses, while private and CD4 specificities were missed.

TCRdb passed the 5' RACE reads through MiXCR, listing each CDR3 protein once. The table lists 25,000 to 35,000 distinct CDR3 sequences, about 4.3% of them singletons. The chain uses TRBV29-1 and TRBJ2-3; 7 nucleotides align to TRBD2. Material: whole blood, obtained at baseline. The sequence derives from an adult who was a healthcare worker with PCR-confirmed SARS-CoV-2 infection or an uninfected control (not recorded which). Here the CDR3 reads CSGAGNTQYF. CDR3 DNA: TGCAGCGGAGCGGGAAATACGCAGTATTTT.